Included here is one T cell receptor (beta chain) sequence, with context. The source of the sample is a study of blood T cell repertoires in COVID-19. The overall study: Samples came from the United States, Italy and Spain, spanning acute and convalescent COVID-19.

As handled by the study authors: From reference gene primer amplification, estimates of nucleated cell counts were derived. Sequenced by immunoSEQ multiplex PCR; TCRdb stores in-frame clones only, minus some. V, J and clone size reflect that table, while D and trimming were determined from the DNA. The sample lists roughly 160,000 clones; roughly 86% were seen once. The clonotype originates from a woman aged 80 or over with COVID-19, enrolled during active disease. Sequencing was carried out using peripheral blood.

This CDR3 is CASSQAGEPTDTQYF. The CDR3 DNA is TGTGCCAGCAGCCAGGCCGGGGAGCCCACAGATACGCAGTATTTT. The chain recombines TRBV4-2 with TRBJ2-3, with D tentatively TRBD2 (5 bases). Germline assignment: CDR1 LGHNA and CDR2 YNFKEQ. Trimming removed 3 bases at V and 2 bases at J, with 12 bases between. The CDR3 sequence is 15 residues long.